A single sample is the source of the 10 T cell receptor beta chains below, sequenced in a study of blood T cells in healthy people across ages. Primers used in a second PCR of roughly 6 to 11 cycles were a sample-barcoded 5' primer and a J-beta primer mix. TCRdb re-derived calls from the 5' RACE reads in MiXCR, one entry per CDR3 protein. The sample carries around 940,000 distinct CDR3 sequences, about 51% recorded once. Sequenced sample: blood. These receptor sequences come from a woman in her sixties in good health.

V is TRBV27 and J is TRBJ2-4; D is undetermined. Trimming cost V 0 bases and J 14 bases, with 14 bases left between them. CDR1 is MNHEY, CDR2 SMNVEV, per germline (reference sequence). CDR3 length: 13 amino acids. The CDR3 DNA follows: TGTGCCAGCAGTTTATCGGGTTCGGGCTATAAGTACTTC. Translating gives CASSLSGSGYKYF.

This chain uses TRBV20-1 with TRBJ2-6; D not certain. The CDR3 is 14 residues long. V gave up 0 bases and J gave up 4 bases, with 7 bases separating them. Germline V gene data show CDR1 as DFQATT and CDR2 as SNEGSKA (reference sequence). The CDR3 region has the DNA TGCAGTGCTAGAGAAGGGTCCGGGGCCAACGTCCTGACTTTC. Residues: CSAREGSGANVLTF.

The CDR3 loop is CASRRGGTGDEKLFF. Here the CDR3 DNA reads TGCGCCAGCAGAAGAGGGGGGACAGGGGATGAAAAACTGTTTTTT. The V call is TRBV4-1, the J call TRBJ1-4, with 10 bases aligning to TRBD1. Germline CDR1 and CDR2: MGHRA and YSYEKL. This CDR3 has 15 residues. With V trimmed by 6 bases and J by 6 bases, 7 bases remained unmatched.

The chain links TRBV29-1 to TRBJ1-2; 7 bases align to TRBD1. The CDR3 is 12 residues long. CDR1 is SQVTM and CDR2 is ANQGSEA in the germline V gene. V lost 6 bases, J lost 3 bases, and 4 bases stayed unmatched. The CDR3: CSVTGLHYGYTF. The CDR3 DNA reads TGCAGCGTGACAGGGTTGCACTATGGCTACACCTTC. The full variable domain, in which reference TRBV29-1 and TRBJ1-2 provide the parts outside the CDR3, is SAVISQKPSRDICQRGTSLTIQCQVDSQVTMMFWYRQQPGQSLTLIATANQGSEATYESGFVIDKFPISRPNLTFSTLTVSNMSPEDSSIYLCSVTGLHYGYTFGSGTRLTVV.

The rearrangement uses TRBV20-1 and TRBJ2-5; TRBD2 might be the D (6 bases). The germline V gene has CDR1 DFQATT and CDR2 SNEGSKA (reference sequence). This CDR3 contains 14 residues. Trimming stripped 5 bases from V and 11 bases from J, with 24 bases between. The CDR3 is CSAENQGGINEQYF. In nucleotides, the CDR3 is TGCAGTGCTGAGAACCAAGGAGGGATCAATGAGCAGTACTTC.

The chain has TRBV3-1 and TRBJ2-4; 13 positions agree with TRBD2. The J call is in doubt because the DNA end fits TRBJ2-7 better. The CDR3 extends over 15 amino acids. The germline V gene encodes CDR1 LGHDT and CDR2 YNNKEL (reference sequence). CDR3: CASSFRLAGGYEQYF. The CDR3 DNA is TGTGCCAGCAGCTTCCGACTAGCGGGAGGCTACGAGCAGTACTTC.

The CDR3 DNA follows: TGTGCCAGCAGCGTAAGGGCAGGGGGCTTGGAGACCCAGTACTTC. Residues: CASSVRAGGLETQYF. This sequence joins TRBV9 and TRBJ2-7, with TRBD1 matching over 8 bases. The end of the DNA fits TRBJ2-5 better, so the J call may be wrong. This CDR3 contains 15 residues. Germline loops: CDR1 SGDLS, CDR2 YYNGEE.

This clonotype came up a few times. The chain uses TRBV7-9 and TRBJ2-7; D unresolved. The ends were cut back, 1 base at V and 2 bases at J, with 12 bases in the middle. CDR1 is SEHNR, CDR2 FQNEAQ, per germline (reference sequence). The CDR3 loop spans 15 amino acids. The CDR3 here is CASSLDYPNPYEQYF. For the CDR3, the DNA is TGTGCCAGCAGCTTAGATTATCCTAACCCCTACGAGCAGTACTTC.

The chain has TRBV19 and TRBJ2-5; TRBD2 matches 8 bases. This CDR3 region has 15 residues. Per germline, CDR1 LNHDA and CDR2 SQIVND (reference sequence). Germline trimming cut 3 bases from V and 11 bases from J; bases unmatched to any gene: 14. The CDR3 region has the DNA TGTGCCAGTAGTATGTCGGCGGGAGGCCGTCTCGGGCAGTACTTC. Amino acid sequence: CASSMSAGGRLGQYF. The full variable domain, its missing parts supplied by reference TRBV19 and TRBJ2-5, is DGGITQSPKYLFRKEGQNVTLSCEQNLNHDAMYWYRQDPGQGLRLIYYSQIVNDFQKGDIAEGYSVSREKKESFPLTVTSAQKNPTAFYLCASSMSAGGRLGQYFGPGTRLLVL.

CDR3 sequence: CASSLPLDSRYQPQHF. The CDR3 bases are TGTGCCAGCAGCCTCCCCTTGGACAGTCGATATCAGCCCCAGCATTTT. The chain has TRBV21-1 and TRBJ1-5; the D call in the table, TRBD1, was not verified against the DNA. TRBV21-1 represents a pseudogene. The CDR3 contains 16 residues.